The T cell receptor (beta chain) under discussion was sequenced for a study of blood T cell repertoires in COVID-19. Study-wide background: The origin of the acute and convalescent COVID-19 samples was the United States, Italy and Spain. PBMCs, B-cell-depleted T cells, or T cells were the source of the cDNA or gDNA that made up the material.

Assay: immunoSEQ multiplex PCR; the TCRdb copy retains only in-frame clones and omits some. The table records a few hundred thousand clones, 85% of them present only once. This clone appeared a few times. The age range of participants was about 18 to 95 years, with residence in some 25 US areas. Participants' own reports of clinical history determined their cohort assignment. The CDR3 runs to 19 residues. This chain links TRBV21-1 with TRBJ2-1; no DNA check was done on the table's D call, TRBD2. TRBV21-1 is a listed pseudogene. The source material was PBMCs or T cells enriched from blood (not recorded which). The clonotype originates from a man between 40 and 49 years old who had recovered from COVID-19. The CDR3 DNA reads as TGTGCCAGCAGCAAAGGTCTGACTAGCGGCTTTAGCTCCTACAATGAGCAGTTCTTC. Encoded protein: CASSKGLTSGFSSYNEQFF.